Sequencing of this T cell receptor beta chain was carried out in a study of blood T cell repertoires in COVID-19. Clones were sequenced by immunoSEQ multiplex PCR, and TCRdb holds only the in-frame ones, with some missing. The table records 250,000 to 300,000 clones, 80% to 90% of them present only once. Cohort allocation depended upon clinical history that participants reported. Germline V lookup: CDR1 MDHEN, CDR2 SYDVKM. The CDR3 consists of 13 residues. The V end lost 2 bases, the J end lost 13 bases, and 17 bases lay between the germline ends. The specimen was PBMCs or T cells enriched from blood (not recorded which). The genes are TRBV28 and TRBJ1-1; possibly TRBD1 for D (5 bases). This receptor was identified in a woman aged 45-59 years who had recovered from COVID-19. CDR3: CASSLTPWGLRFF. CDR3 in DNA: TGTGCCAGCAGTTTAACCCCCTGGGGCCTCCGTTTCTTT.